Sequencing of this T cell receptor beta chain was carried out in a study of molecular identifiers for immune sequencing clone quantification. This clonotype was seen ten or more times. From germline, CDR1 is SNHLY and CDR2 FYNNEI. The CDR3 runs 17 residues. The germline V and J ends were trimmed by 6 bases and 3 bases, with 18 bases remaining between them. Via MiXCR, TCRdb re-called the PCR reads, giving one row per CDR3 protein. The data contain some 65,000 distinct CDR3 sequences, 18% of them singletons. Sequenced material: naive CD8+ T cells from blood, with Jurkat cell RNA spiked in. Subset denoted: FACS-sorted CD8+CD4-CCR7+CD45RA+ naive T cells. The chain links TRBV2 to TRBJ1-6; D perhaps matches TRBD1 (5 bases). The clonotype originates from a human donor in good health. Some libraries in this study had Jurkat cell RNA spiked in. In DNA form, the CDR3 reads TGTGCCAGCAGGGGAGAGGACATATCAATCTATAATTCACCCCTCCACTTT. Its translation: CASRGEDISIYNSPLHF.